This T cell receptor (beta chain) was profiled in a study of shared clonotypes between healthy human individuals. Study results and caveats: Apart from blood, nothing was sampled; tissue repertoires likely differ.

On this clone itself: Antigen specificity is unknown.

Several immunoSEQ plates held equal portions of the genomic DNA taken from each subset. Libraries were prepared by immunoSEQ multiplex PCR; TCRdb keeps only in-frame clonotypes and omits some of them. The data show about 2.3 million clones, with approximately 93% seen just once and around 0.4% held by the top ten. V was cut by 1 base and J by 11 bases, with 20 bases left in between. Germline-derived CDR1 and CDR2 are SGHVS and FQNEAQ. This CDR3 has 15 residues. Specimen: naive CD4+ T cells from PBMCs. Subset of the sample: CD45RA+ positively selected. The chain uses TRBV7-8 and TRBJ2-5; perhaps TRBD2 as D (5 bases). The TCR originated in a man younger than 35 in good health. Some clones in this sample may be carry-over from other donors' samples. The CDR3 coding sequence is TGTGCCAGCAGCTTAGGAGAGCGGACCCTACGAGAGCAGTACTTC. Its protein is CASSLGERTLREQYF.